A single sample is the source of the 27 T cell receptor beta chains below, sequenced in a study of T cell changes during pregnancy in multiple sclerosis. Measured with immunoSEQ multiplex PCR; TCRdb has only the in-frame clones, and not every one. Counted here are about 40,000 clones, 88% occurring once; the ten biggest clones make up about 5.2%. The sample was peripheral blood, taken in the first trimester of pregnancy. The receptor set was obtained from a female donor in good health, enrolled as a control in a pregnancy study.

This chain links TRBV27 with TRBJ2-1; 12 bases map to TRBD2. The CDR3 has 17 residues. Germline CDR1 MNHEY, CDR2 SMNVEV (reference sequence). V was pared by 3 bases and J by 4 bases, with 7 bases of the junction left unmatched. The CDR3 reads CASSFSTSGRVYNEQFF. DNA of the CDR3: TGTGCCAGCAGTTTCTCGACTAGCGGGAGAGTATACAATGAGCAGTTCTTC.

The chain uses TRBV7-2 and TRBJ1-2; D gene uncertain. Germline V gives CDR1 SGHTA, CDR2 FQGNSA. Trimming removed 1 base from V and 0 bases from J, with 6 bases in between. The CDR3 totals 14 residues. The CDR3 bases are TGTGCCAGCAGCTTAGGTGTTACTAACTATGGCTACACCTTC. As protein: CASSLGVTNYGYTF.

V usage is TRBV27 and J usage is TRBJ1-5, with D hard to call. CDR3 length: 14 amino acids. V lost 10 bases to trimming and J lost 2 bases, with 15 bases between them. CDR1 is MNHEY, CDR2 SMNVEV, per germline (reference sequence). The CDR3 loop reads CATKFNGGNQPQHF. Written as DNA, the CDR3 is TGTGCCACCAAGTTTAACGGAGGCAATCAGCCCCAGCATTTT.

The chain carries TRBV7-6 and TRBJ2-7; 8 nucleotides match TRBD1. The CDR3 runs 16 residues. V shed 1 base, J shed 3 bases, and the junction held 8 bases outside the gene matches. The V gene's germline CDR1 is SGHVS and CDR2 FNYEAQ. CDR3 amino acids: CASSLGGGQGLYEQYF. The CDR3 nucleotides are TGTGCCAGCAGCTTAGGGGGCGGACAGGGCCTCTACGAGCAGTACTTC. Variable domain in full (rest from reference TRBV7-6 and TRBJ2-7): GAGVSQSPRYKVTKRGQDVALRCDPISGHVSLYWYRQALGQGPEFLTYFNYEAQQDKSGLPNDRFSAERPEGSISTLTIQRTEQRDSAMYRCASSLGGGQGLYEQYFGPGTRLTVT.

DNA of the CDR3: TGTGCCAGCAGCCAGTTATGGGGGAGGCAGGCTTCTAGTACTGAAGCTTTCTTT. It specifies CASSQLWGRQASSTEAFF. This chain links TRBV28 with TRBJ1-1, with D perhaps TRBD1 (5 bases). From germline, CDR1 is MDHEN and CDR2 SYDVKM. V was clipped by 6 bases and J by 5 bases, with 28 bases between them. The CDR3 has 18 residues.

V gene TRBV6-5 combines with J gene TRBJ2-7; no firm D call. CDR1 is MNHEY and CDR2 is SVGAGI in the germline V gene. The CDR3 has 11 residues. Trimming removed 6 bases at V and 1 base at J, with 4 bases between. CDR3 sequence reads: CASRRSYEQYF. The CDR3 DNA follows: TGTGCCAGCAGGAGGTCCTACGAGCAGTACTTC.

This chain connects TRBV7-2 to TRBJ1-5; D is perhaps TRBD1 (5 bases). V was trimmed by 0 bases and J by 0 bases, leaving 6 bases between them. Germline CDR1 is SGHTA and CDR2 is FQGNSA. The CDR3 runs to 15 residues. CDR3 sequence reads: CASSLAGGSNQPQHF. The CDR3 nucleotides read TGTGCCAGCAGCTTAGCCGGGGGTAGCAATCAGCCCCAGCATTTT.

The CDR3 reads CASSLGGQGSGYEQYF. The CDR3 DNA reads TGTGCCAGCAGCTTAGGGGGTCAGGGATCCGGCTACGAGCAGTACTTC. The chain has TRBV7-6 and TRBJ2-7, with a weak D call TRBD1 (5 bases). V lost 1 base and J 3 bases, leaving 16 bases between the germline ends. This CDR3 has 16 residues. Germline lookup yields CDR1 SGHVS and CDR2 FNYEAQ. Full variable domain (rest looked up from reference TRBV7-6 and TRBJ2-7): GAGVSQSPRYKVTKRGQDVALRCDPISGHVSLYWYRQALGQGPEFLTYFNYEAQQDKSGLPNDRFSAERPEGSISTLTIQRTEQRDSAMYRCASSLGGQGSGYEQYFGPGTRLTVT.

The rearrangement joins TRBV28 to TRBJ2-3; 8 nucleotides line up with TRBD1. Germline CDR1 reads MDHEN; CDR2 reads SYDVKM. This CDR3 is built from 15 residues. V lost 8 bases, J lost 1 base, and 8 bases stayed unmatched. CDR3 DNA: TGTGCCAGCTTGAAGGTCAGGGGGCGCACAGATACGCAGTATTTT. The encoded protein is CASLKVRGRTDTQYF.

This clone has just one count. The conserved phenylalanine or tryptophan normally closing the CDR3 is absent here, so this likely arose from a read error. The limits of the CDR3 on the DNA are not certain, so only TCRdb's listed CDR3 is given. The chain joins TRBV5-6 to TRBJ2-7; TRBD2, the D gene given by the table, was not confirmed from the DNA. Counting both end residues, the CDR3 totals 14 amino acids. Germline assignment: CDR1 SGHDT and CDR2 YYEEEE. Here the CDR3 reads CASSSTPVRPPEVC.

This chain joins TRBV6-1 and TRBJ2-5; D might be TRBD2 (5 bases). The CDR3 has 14 residues. Trimming cost V 7 bases and J 1 base, with 13 bases left between them. Germline V CDR1 and CDR2: MNHNS, SASEGT. The CDR3 loop reads CASTPNRGQETQYF. CDR3 bases: TGTGCCAGCACTCCGAATCGGGGCCAAGAGACCCAGTACTTC.

The sample holds a few counts of this clone. The chain uses TRBV7-3 and TRBJ1-6; D is ambiguous. Germline V gene sequence: CDR1 SGHTA, CDR2 FQGTGA. The germline V and J ends were trimmed by 1 base and 4 bases, with 5 bases remaining between them. The CDR3 loop spans 14 amino acids. CDR3 loop: CASSLNTYNSPLHF. CDR3 bases: TGTGCCAGCAGCTTAAATACTTATAATTCACCCCTCCACTTT.

V is TRBV6-6 and J is TRBJ2-4; D may be TRBD2 (6 bases). Trimming took 2 bases from V and 4 from J, leaving 12 bases between them. The CDR3 is 15 residues long. Germline lookup yields CDR1 MNHNY and CDR2 SVGAGI (reference sequence). CDR3 protein: CASSYTVGGKNIQYF. CDR3 nucleotides: TGTGCCAGCAGTTACACCGTTGGGGGGAAAAACATTCAGTACTTC.

V gene TRBV15 combines with J gene TRBJ2-1; perhaps TRBD2 as D (5 bases). V was cut by 0 bases and J by 2 bases, with 11 bases left in between. The CDR3 contains 16 residues. Per germline, CDR1 LNHNV and CDR2 YYDKDF (reference sequence). The CDR3 protein is CATSRDSRGTYNEQFF. The CDR3, as DNA: TGTGCCACCAGCAGAGATTCGAGAGGGACCTACAATGAGCAGTTCTTC. Drawing the rest from reference TRBV15 and TRBJ2-1, the complete variable domain is DAMVIQNPRYQVTQFGKPVTLSCSQTLNHNVMYWYQQKSSQAPKLLFHYYDKDFNNEADTPDNFQSRRPNTSFCFLDIRSPGLGDTAMYLCATSRDSRGTYNEQFFGPGTRLTVL.

V is TRBV7-6 and J is TRBJ2-5; D is uncertain. V shed 0 bases and J shed 3 bases, with 8 bases lying between them. This CDR3 is 14 amino acids long. The germline CDR1 and CDR2 sequences are SGHVS and FNYEAQ. The CDR3 protein is CASSLALEKETQYF. CDR3 DNA sequence: TGTGCCAGCAGCTTAGCGCTGGAGAAAGAGACCCAGTACTTC.

The genes are TRBV6-1 and TRBJ2-5, with TRBD2 identical over 10 bases. Germline V gives CDR1 MNHNS, CDR2 SASEGT. The CDR3 length is 15 residues. Trimming took 1 base from V and 4 from J; bases not matched to a gene: 3. This CDR3 is CASSEEAGGPETQYF. DNA for the CDR3: TGTGCCAGCAGTGAAGAAGCGGGGGGGCCAGAGACCCAGTACTTC.

This chain links TRBV19 with TRBJ1-2; no definite D call. The germline gives CDR1 LNHDA, CDR2 SQIVND (reference sequence). V was shortened by 6 bases and J by 7 bases, with 21 bases between the two germline ends. CDR3 size: 15 residues. The CDR3 sequence: CASRSDNNDGSGYTF. The CDR3 region has the DNA TGTGCCAGTAGATCCGACAACAATGACGGTAGTGGCTACACCTTC. Using reference TRBV19 and TRBJ1-2 for the parts outside the CDR3, the full variable domain is DGGITQSPKYLFRKEGQNVTLSCEQNLNHDAMYWYRQDPGQGLRLIYYSQIVNDFQKGDIAEGYSVSREKKESFPLTVTSAQKNPTAFYLCASRSDNNDGSGYTFGSGTRLTVV.

The table lists this clone with a few counts. The chain recombines TRBV6-1 with TRBJ1-5, with D perhaps matching TRBD1 (6 bases). The V and J ends lost 3 bases and 2 bases respectively, with 8 bases between them. The CDR3 has 14 amino acids. Per the germline V gene, CDR1 is MNHNS and CDR2 is SASEGT. The CDR3 loop is CASSDAGGNQPQHF. CDR3 coding DNA: TGTGCCAGCAGTGACGCAGGGGGCAATCAGCCCCAGCATTTT.

V gene TRBV4-2 combines with J gene TRBJ2-1; 10 bases align to TRBD1. With 0 bases clipped from V and 6 bases from J, the junction kept 11 bases outside the gene matches. This CDR3 spans 18 amino acids. The germline V gene encodes CDR1 LGHNA and CDR2 YNFKEQ. As DNA, the CDR3 is TGTGCCAGCAGCCAAGATGGCCTGGGGACAGGGGAAGGCAATGAGCAGTTCTTC. This codes for CASSQDGLGTGEGNEQFF.

The J gene is TRBJ1-3, the V gene TRBV6-6, with D possibly TRBD1 on 5 matching bases. This CDR3 spans 13 amino acids. Trimming left V 8 bases short and J 0 bases short, with 8 bases between. The germline V gene has CDR1 MNHNY and CDR2 SVGAGI (reference sequence). The CDR3: CASGQGSGNTIYF. The CDR3 coding sequence is TGTGCCAGCGGCCAGGGCTCTGGAAACACCATATATTTT.

This clone was observed a handful of times. The chain recombines TRBV2 with TRBJ2-3; the D is unclear. The CDR3 covers 13 residues. Germline CDR1 and CDR2: SNHLY and FYNNEI. V dropped 8 bases and J dropped 2 bases, with 11 bases sitting between them. The CDR3 region has the DNA TGTGCCAGCTCAGAGGCTCACACAGATACGCAGTATTTT. This sequence encodes CASSEAHTDTQYF.

This sequence joins TRBV29-1 and TRBJ1-2; 7 positions match TRBD1. Germline V CDR1 and CDR2: SQVTM, ANQGSEA. The V segment lost 5 bases and the J segment 7 bases; nucleotides outside the gene matches: 13. The CDR3 sequence is 14 residues long. The CDR3 DNA reads as TGCAGCGTTAACTCACCGACAGGGCTGGGTGGCTACACCTTC. As protein: CSVNSPTGLGGYTF.

The chain links TRBV5-6 to TRBJ1-5; D perhaps matches TRBD1 (5 bases). The CDR3 is made up of 17 amino acids. Trimming cost V 4 bases and J 1 base, with 18 bases left between them. The germline CDR1 and CDR2 sequences are SGHDT and YYEEEE. The CDR3 sequence: CASSAGKGGASNQPQHF. The DNA for the CDR3 is TGTGCCAGCAGCGCCGGGAAGGGAGGGGCCAGCAATCAGCCCCAGCATTTT.

This chain links TRBV13 with TRBJ2-1, with 7 bases fitting TRBD1. CDR1 is PRHDT and CDR2 is FYEKMQ in the germline V gene (reference sequence). The CDR3 runs to 14 residues. Losses at the gene ends were 4 bases for V and 7 bases for J; bases not matched to a gene: 7. The CDR3 sequence: CASSYWTGINEQFF. The CDR3 region has the DNA TGTGCCAGCAGCTACTGGACAGGAATAAATGAGCAGTTCTTC.

The V gene is TRBV6-1, the J gene TRBJ1-2, with D possibly matching TRBD1 (5 bases). Germline V gene sequence: CDR1 MNHNS, CDR2 SASEGT. V lost 4 bases, J lost 4 bases, and 10 bases lay in between. The CDR3 loop spans 13 amino acids. As DNA, the CDR3 is TGTGCCAGCAGTGCGCAGGGTCCCTATGGCTACACCTTC. Translated, it gives CASSAQGPYGYTF.

The chain combines TRBV18 with TRBJ2-1; maybe TRBD1 (7 bases). The V gene's germline CDR1 is KGHSH and CDR2 LQKENI. V lost 3 bases, J lost 10 bases, and 19 bases lay in between. This CDR3 contains 15 residues. The CDR3 DNA reads as TGTGCCAGCTCACCCCTGGGGGGAGTACAGGGGGAGCAGTTCTTC. Its translation: CASSPLGGVQGEQFF.

V gene TRBV7-3 combines with J gene TRBJ1-4; D gene uncertain. CDR1 is SGHTA, CDR2 FQGTGA, per germline. The CDR3 covers 18 residues. Deletions cut 3 bases from V and 2 bases from J, with 19 bases between. The CDR3 here is CASSFLPVPTETNEKLFF. CDR3 sequence (DNA): TGTGCCAGCAGCTTCCTGCCAGTCCCGACTGAGACTAATGAAAAACTGTTTTTT.